The 9 T cell receptor beta chains below all came from one sample that was sequenced in a study of regulatory T cells in long-lasting Graves disease. Time point indicated: newly diagnosed GD, antithyroid drugs for less than 3 months. PBMC RNA was the source of the TCR library. Investigators prepared the TCR beta libraries by applying iRepertoire HTBI primers and Arm-PCR of CDR3 regions. TCRdb re-derived calls from the multiplex PCR reads in MiXCR, one entry per CDR3 protein. The sample records hundreds of thousands of distinct CDR3 sequences, 16% being singletons. The same sample was also used in a study of T cells in Graves' hyperthyroidism and ophthalmopathy.

The specimen was peripheral blood mononuclear cells (PBMCs), collected at new diagnosis, from a patient treated with antithyroid drugs. These receptors were collected from a woman aged 35 to 60 with Graves disease.

This clonotype was seen ten or more times. The chain recombines TRBV5-5 with TRBJ2-3, with 9 bases matching TRBD2. Trimming took 3 bases from V and 0 from J; bases not matched to a gene: 14. There are 19 residues in the CDR3. Germline lookup yields CDR1 SGHKS and CDR2 YYEKEE (reference sequence). The CDR3 DNA sequence: TGTGCCAGCAGCTGGCAAGGCCTAGCGGGGATTACTAGCACAGATACGCAGTATTTT. Encoded protein: CASSWQGLAGITSTDTQYF.

This clonotype was counted many times. The DNA of the CDR3 is TGTGCCAGCAGTTTAACAGAGGATAGCTCAGATACGCAGTATTTT. It is translated as CASSLTEDSSDTQYF. The chain has TRBV12-3 or TRBV12-4 and TRBJ2-3; D not certain. V was clipped by 2 bases and J by 4 bases, with 13 bases between them. The CDR3 is 15 amino acids.

This clonotype was recorded at least ten times. This sequence joins TRBV5-5 and TRBJ1-4; 8 bases line up with TRBD1. CDR1 and CDR2 (germline): SGHKS, YYEKEE (reference sequence). This CDR3 has 13 residues. Trimming removed 2 bases from V and 7 bases from J; junction bases left unmatched: 1. The CDR3 DNA sequence: TGTGCCAGCAGCTTCGGGACAGGTGAAAAACTGTTTTTT. Residues: CASSFGTGEKLFF.

This clonotype has at least ten counts. The chain recombines TRBV10-3 with TRBJ2-7; TRBD1 matches at 11 bases. Looked up from germline, CDR1 is ENHRY and CDR2 is SYGVKD. V shed 8 bases and J 5 bases; nucleotides not matched to a gene: 8. The CDR3 consists of 14 residues. CDR3 in amino acids: CAIGAGTGGHEQYF. The CDR3 bases are TGTGCCATCGGGGCCGGGACAGGGGGACACGAGCAGTACTTC.

This clonotype was found many times. The chain carries TRBV14 and TRBJ2-3; D might be TRBD2 (7 bases). Trimming stripped 1 base from V and 1 base from J, with 15 bases between. Germline V lookup: CDR1 SGHDN, CDR2 FVKESK. CDR3 length equals 17 residues. The CDR3 nucleotides read TGTGCCAGCAGCCAAGGCTACGCGGGGGCCCGCACAGATACGCAGTATTTT. Its protein product is CASSQGYAGARTDTQYF.

In this sample, this clonotype turned up many times. The rearrangement links TRBV30 to TRBJ1-5; D ambiguous. V was cut by 0 bases and J by 7 bases, with 10 bases left in between. CDR3 length: 13 residues. Germline V gene sequence: CDR1 GTSNPN, CDR2 SVGIG (reference sequence). The CDR3 nucleotides are TGTGCCTGGAGTGTATCGGGCTTACAGCCCCAGCATTTT. As protein: CAWSVSGLQPQHF.

V gene TRBV24-1 combines with J gene TRBJ2-7; D is undetermined. V was shortened by 3 bases and J by 0 bases, with 11 bases between the two germline ends. CDR1 and CDR2 (germline): KGHDR, SFDVKD. This CDR3 has 15 residues. Here the CDR3 reads CATSDQGGPSYEQYF. CDR3 sequence (DNA): TGTGCCACCAGTGATCAAGGTGGGCCCTCCTACGAGCAGTACTTC.

This clonotype was counted between two and nine times. The chain links TRBV20-1 to TRBJ1-2; 10 bases line up with TRBD1. The trim removed 6 bases at V and 3 bases at J, leaving 16 bases unmatched. The CDR3 totals 17 residues. Per germline, CDR1 DFQATT and CDR2 SNEGSKA (reference sequence). The CDR3 is CSAEPRQGATIDYGYTF. The CDR3 region has the DNA TGCAGTGCCGAACCCCGACAGGGGGCAACTATCGACTATGGCTACACCTTC.

The J gene is TRBJ1-4, the V gene TRBV5-6; 8 nucleotides match TRBD1. The length of the CDR3 is 15 residues. V was clipped by 4 bases and J by 8 bases; unmatched bases: 10. Germline lookup yields CDR1 SGHDT and CDR2 YYEEEE. CDR3 amino acids: CASSTGQGPYEKLFF. CDR3 DNA sequence: TGTGCCAGCAGCACAGGACAGGGACCTTACGAAAAACTGTTTTTT. Using reference TRBV5-6 and TRBJ1-4 for the parts outside the CDR3, the full variable domain is DAGVTQSPTHLIKTRGQQVTLRCSPKSGHDTVSWYQQALGQGPQFIFQYYEEEERQRGNFPDRFSGHQFPNYSSELNVNALLLGDSALYLCASSTGQGPYEKLFFGSGTQLSVL.